Sequencing of this TCR beta chain was carried out in a study of CD8+ T cells in alopecia areata. Study-level results: Lesional scalp, especially alopecia totalis/universalis, showed higher clonality than normal scalp. Many expanded lesional clones persisted during tofacitinib (in both scalp and blood).

This clone was observed once. Its specificity is not known. RNA was isolated and reverse transcribed to cDNA, the sequencing template. The protocol was immunoSEQ multiplex PCR, while the TCRdb copy is restricted to in-frame clones and leaves out a portion. Counted here are more than 150,000 clones, about 51% occurring once; the ten biggest clones make up around a tenth. Germline values: CDR1 LGHNA, CDR2 YNFKEQ. The V end was cut by 0 bases, the J end by 5 bases, with 10 bases between. The CDR3 runs to 14 residues. The sample's treatment: oral pan-JAK inhibitor, 5-10 mg twice daily. This material consisted of CD8+ T cells sorted from blood, taken at approximately week 51, from a patient treated with tofacitinib. V usage is TRBV4-2 and J usage is TRBJ1-2; D is uncertain. This sequence originates from a human donor with alopecia areata. The CDR3: CASSQEMGIYGYTF. The CDR3 nucleotides read TGTGCCAGCAGCCAAGAGATGGGAATTTATGGCTACACCTTC.